Below are 30 T cell receptor beta chains sequenced from a single sample in a study of T cells in Graves' hyperthyroidism and ophthalmopathy. RNA transcripts served as the template for amplifying TCR beta CDR3 regions. The TCR CDR3 first-round RT-PCR relied on the HTBI primer set. TCRdb reprocessed the multiplex PCR reads via MiXCR and lists one record per CDR3 protein. The top ten clones hold 35% to 45% of a sample with about 380,000 distinct CDR3 sequences, around a sixth of them seen once. The sequenced material came from blood. The receptors stem from a man between 18 and 29 years old with Graves' ophthalmopathy.

This rearrangement joins TRBV2 to TRBJ2-1; the match to TRBD2 covers 8 bases. Germline CDR1 and CDR2: SNHLY and FYNNEI. CDR3 length equals 15 residues. J was trimmed by 1 base and V by 11 bases; bases with no gene match: 10. CDR3 sequence: CAVPGGGASYNEQFF. As DNA, the CDR3 is TGTGCCGTCCCCGGGGGGGGGGCTTCCTACAATGAGCAGTTCTTC.

This clonotype has just a few counts. V gene TRBV10-3 combines with J gene TRBJ2-5; D might be TRBD1 or TRBD2, each matching 5 bases. Germline CDR1 ENHRY, CDR2 SYGVKD. This CDR3 has 16 amino acids. V lost 4 bases and J lost 5, with 20 bases in between. The CDR3 region has the DNA TGTGCCATCAGTGGGATCACCGGGACCCCCTTCGAGACCCAGTACTTC. Translating gives CAISGITGTPFETQYF.

The chain recombines TRBV19 with TRBJ2-2; 8 bases fit TRBD1. After removal of 5 bases from V and 4 bases from J, the junction contained 9 bases not matched to a gene. This CDR3 has 16 residues. Germline CDR1 reads LNHDA; CDR2 reads SQIVND (reference sequence). CDR3 region: CASSPRTGLGTGELFF. The DNA of the CDR3 is TGTGCCAGTAGTCCCCGGACAGGGCTCGGCACCGGGGAGCTGTTTTTT.

V and J are TRBV19 and TRBJ1-6; no clear D gene. In germline, CDR1 is LNHDA, CDR2 SQIVND (reference sequence). This CDR3 region has 13 residues. Trimming pared 0 bases from V and 8 bases from J, leaving 5 bases between. CDR3 loop: CASSIDSDSPLHF. In DNA form, the CDR3 reads TGTGCCAGTAGTATAGACAGCGATTCACCCCTCCACTTT.

This clonotype was counted many times. The V gene is TRBV2, the J gene TRBJ2-2; D is perhaps TRBD1 (6 bases). V was shortened by 6 bases and J by 5 bases, with 13 bases between the two germline ends. The length of the CDR3 is 14 residues. Germline values: CDR1 SNHLY, CDR2 FYNNEI. The CDR3 region is CASSPGTPTGELFF. CDR3 coding DNA: TGTGCCAGCAGCCCCGGGACACCAACCGGGGAGCTGTTTTTT.

The gene calls are TRBV12-3 or TRBV12-4 and TRBJ1-2, with unresolved D. Deletions cut 6 bases from V and 4 bases from J, with 12 bases between. This CDR3 has 13 amino acids. In DNA, the CDR3 is TGTGCCAGCAGCCACGTCAGTCCCTATGGCTACACCTTC. Amino acids: CASSHVSPYGYTF.

This clonotype has ten or more counts. The gene calls are TRBV5-6 and TRBJ2-1; 14 bases match TRBD2. The junction had 3 bases not matched to a gene; V was cut back by 2 bases and J by 2 bases. Per the germline V gene, CDR1 is SGHDT and CDR2 is YYEEEE. CDR3 length equals 17 residues. The CDR3, as DNA: TGTGCCAGCAGCTTTGAGACTAGCGGGGGGGCCTACAATGAGCAGTTCTTC. It codes for CASSFETSGGAYNEQFF. Looking up the rest from reference TRBV5-6 and TRBJ2-1 gives the full variable domain: DAGVTQSPTHLIKTRGQQVTLRCSPKSGHDTVSWYQQALGQGPQFIFQYYEEEERQRGNFPDRFSGHQFPNYSSELNVNALLLGDSALYLCASSFETSGGAYNEQFFGPGTRLTVL.

The chain couples TRBV2 to TRBJ2-5; 11 positions match TRBD2. Trimming at V came to 7 bases and at J to 5 bases, leaving 9 bases not matched to a gene. Germline V gene lookup returns CDR1 SNHLY and CDR2 FYNNEI. This CDR3 has 15 amino acids. CDR3 sequence reads: CASTLIAGGYETQYF. The CDR3 DNA reads TGTGCCAGCACTCTTATAGCGGGGGGGTATGAGACCCAGTACTTC. Supplemented by reference TRBV2 and TRBJ2-5, the full variable domain reads EPEVTQTPSHQVTQMGQEVILRCVPISNHLYFYWYRQILGQKVEFLVSFYNNEISEKSEIFDDQFSVERPDGSNFTLKIRSTKLEDSAMYFCASTLIAGGYETQYFGPGTRLLVL.

This clonotype was counted ten times or more. The chain links TRBV27 to TRBJ2-3; D gene uncertain. Germline assignment: CDR1 MNHEY and CDR2 SMNVEV (reference sequence). The V gene lost 8 bases and the J gene lost 2 bases, with 5 bases spanning the gap. There are 11 residues in the CDR3. The CDR3, as DNA: TGTGCCAGCTCCGACACAGATACGCAGTATTTT. Translation: CASSDTDTQYF.

In its sample, this clonotype was seen once. The chain recombines TRBV6-2 or TRBV6-3 with TRBJ2-7, with D uncertain. CDR3 size: 14 residues. Germline V gene sequence: CDR1 MNHEY, CDR2 SVGEGT. The V and J ends lost 2 bases and 6 bases respectively, with 14 bases between them. For the CDR3, the DNA is TGTGCCAGCAGTTACGACGCTAGTTTGAGCGAGCAGTACTTC. Translating it yields CASSYDASLSEQYF.

The rearrangement links TRBV18 to TRBJ2-5; D possibly matches TRBD1 or TRBD2 (5 bases each). The CDR3 loop spans 16 amino acids. CDR1 and CDR2 from the germline V gene are KGHSH and LQKENI. V gave up 5 bases and J gave up 4 bases, with 20 bases separating them. The CDR3 sequence is CASSWETGRGRETQYF. DNA for the CDR3: TGTGCCAGCTCATGGGAGACGGGGCGAGGCCGAGAGACCCAGTACTTC.

This chain uses TRBV6-1 with TRBJ2-7; TRBD2 agrees at 9 bases. CDR3 size: 16 residues. In germline, CDR1 is MNHNS, CDR2 SASEGT. Unmatched junction bases numbered 6, after V lost 2 bases and J lost 1 base. The CDR3: CASSEIGLAGSYEQYF. The CDR3, as DNA: TGTGCCAGCAGTGAAATCGGGCTAGCGGGATCCTACGAGCAGTACTTC.

The J gene is TRBJ1-2, the V gene TRBV28; no clear D gene. The CDR3 loop spans 11 amino acids. Trimming stripped 10 bases from V and 4 bases from J, with 10 bases between. Germline CDR1 MDHEN, CDR2 SYDVKM. CDR3 nucleotide sequence: TGTGCCACCCGACTCCCCTATGGCTACACCTTC. It is translated as CATRLPYGYTF.

The rearrangement uses TRBV5-1 and TRBJ1-1, with 7 bases that match TRBD1. Germline values: CDR1 SGHRS, CDR2 YFSETQ. CDR3 size: 14 residues. Unmatched junction bases numbered 5, after V lost 3 bases and J lost 3 bases. CDR3 amino acids: CASSWSRGDTEAFF. CDR3 nucleotide sequence: TGCGCCAGCAGCTGGAGCAGGGGGGACACTGAAGCTTTCTTT.

This clonotype was seen repeatedly, ten times or more. The rearrangement joins TRBV3-1 to TRBJ2-2, with 12 bases identical to TRBD2. With V trimmed by 2 bases and J by 5 bases, 6 bases remained unmatched. Germline-derived CDR1 and CDR2 are LGHDT and YNNKEL (reference sequence). This CDR3 is built from 17 residues. The CDR3 DNA is TGTGCCAGCAGCCAACGACTAGCGGGGGACTTAACCGGGGAGCTGTTTTTT. This codes for CASSQRLAGDLTGELFF.

In its sample, this clonotype was seen a few times. The chain joins TRBV18 to TRBJ2-1, with 7 positions matching TRBD1. The CDR3 consists of 13 residues. The germline V gene has CDR1 KGHSH and CDR2 LQKENI. V shed 8 bases and J 7 bases; nucleotides not matched to a gene: 8. CDR3 DNA: TGTGCCAGCAACATAGACAGGGTTAATGAGCAGTTCTTC. Protein product: CASNIDRVNEQFF.

J is TRBJ1-5 and V is TRBV3-1; the match to TRBD1 covers 10 bases. The J segment lost 11 bases and the V segment lost 2 bases, leaving 9 bases of the junction unmatched. The CDR3 is 15 amino acids. Germline V CDR1 and CDR2: LGHDT, YNNKEL (reference sequence). In DNA form, the CDR3 reads TGTGCCAGCAGCCAAAAGACAGGGGGCGAGGAGACCCAGCATTTT. This encodes CASSQKTGGEETQHF.

This clonotype appeared many times. CDR3 nucleotide sequence: TGTGCCAGCAGCTCCCGGGGTGATCCTAATGAAAAACTGTTTTTT. Encoded protein: CASSSRGDPNEKLFF. The chain joins TRBV28 to TRBJ1-4; D call uncertain. The CDR3 consists of 15 residues. The germline V and J ends were trimmed by 6 bases and 3 bases, with 14 bases remaining between them. Germline V gene sequence: CDR1 MDHEN, CDR2 SYDVKM.

The V and J genes are TRBV20-1 and TRBJ1-2, with D possibly being TRBD1 (5 bases). The CDR3 is 12 residues long. The V end was cut by 3 bases, the J end by 2 bases, with 7 bases between. Germline V gives CDR1 DFQATT, CDR2 SNEGSKA (reference sequence). CDR3 coding DNA: TGCAGTGCTAGCCCAGGGAACTATGGCTACACCTTC. It translates to CSASPGNYGYTF.

The chain joins TRBV12-3 or TRBV12-4 to TRBJ2-7; no reliable D call. The CDR3 runs 15 residues. The V end was cut by 3 bases, the J end by 3 bases, with 15 bases between. In DNA form, the CDR3 reads TGTGCCAGCAGTTTCCGGGCGCTGAACCTCTACGAGCAGTACTTC. Translated, it gives CASSFRALNLYEQYF.

This clonotype was observed a single time. A read error may account for a junction end that differs from germline. The rearrangement joins TRBV5-1 to TRBJ2-2; 7 bases are shared with TRBD1. Germline V gene sequence: CDR1 SGHRS, CDR2 YFSETQ. This CDR3 contains 14 residues. The CDR3, as DNA: TGCGCCAGCAGCTTGCAGGGGGTCACCGAGGAGCTGTTTTTT. It is translated as CASSLQGVTEELFF.

The chain joins TRBV7-9 to TRBJ1-3; D is ambiguous. The CDR3 is made up of 16 amino acids. Trimming took 5 bases from V and 0 from J, leaving 14 bases between them. Germline V CDR1 and CDR2: SEHNR, FQNEAQ (reference sequence). In DNA form, the CDR3 reads TGTGCCAGCAGCCTGACAAAGGCCGCCTCTGGAAACACCATATATTTT. Protein sequence: CASSLTKAASGNTIYF.

CDR3 nucleotides: TGTGCCAGCAGTTCAGGGGGCTGGGACTACGAGCAGTACTTC. Translated: CASSSGGWDYEQYF. The chain recombines TRBV28 with TRBJ2-7; 8 bases line up with TRBD1. There are 14 residues in the CDR3. The ends lost 4 bases at V and 3 bases at J; junction bases unmatched: 5. Germline CDR1 and CDR2: MDHEN and SYDVKM.

This clonotype was seen a few times. The chain uses TRBV29-1 and TRBJ1-2; D gene unclear. This CDR3 is built from 10 residues. Per the germline V gene, CDR1 is SQVTM and CDR2 is ANQGSEA. Trimming stripped 5 bases from V and 6 bases from J, with 7 bases between. The CDR3 here is CSVWEDGYTF. CDR3 DNA sequence: TGCAGCGTTTGGGAGGATGGCTACACCTTC.

This clonotype was detected only a few times. The rearrangement links TRBV11-3 to TRBJ2-1; tentatively, D is TRBD1 (8 bases). The V gene's germline CDR1 is SGHNT and CDR2 YENEEA. The CDR3 totals 13 residues. Trimming shortened V by 5 bases and J by 9 bases, and 14 bases separated the two germline ends. The CDR3 nucleotides are TGTGCCAGCAGCCCAACAGGGGGGGGTGAGCAGTTCTTC. This translates into CASSPTGGGEQFF.

This clonotype was observed at least ten times. The chain has TRBV9 and TRBJ1-6; 7 bases align to TRBD1. Germline V gene sequence: CDR1 SGDLS, CDR2 YYNGEE. Unmatched junction bases numbered 3, after V lost 0 bases and J lost 9 bases. There are 14 residues in the CDR3. DNA for the CDR3: TGTGCCAGCAGCGTAGAACAGGGGATTTCACCCCTCCACTTT. It specifies CASSVEQGISPLHF.

This sequence joins TRBV4-1 and TRBJ1-2; D is possibly TRBD1 (6 bases). This CDR3 has 14 amino acids. V lost 2 bases to trimming and J lost 9 bases, with 16 bases between them. CDR1 MGHRA and CDR2 YSYEKL come from the germline V gene. CDR3 DNA sequence: TGCGCCAGCAGCCAACTCTCCAGGGGAGAAAGCTACACCTTC. Its translation: CASSQLSRGESYTF.

This clonotype was seen repeatedly, ten times or more. The chain is built from TRBV20-1 and TRBJ1-1; a possible D gene is TRBD1 (5 bases). The length of the CDR3 is 14 residues. CDR1 is DFQATT and CDR2 is SNEGSKA in the germline V gene (reference sequence). V was pared by 6 bases and J by 1 base, with 15 bases between. The CDR3 coding sequence is TGCAGTGCAACCCAGGGAATTGGGAACACTGAAGCTTTCTTT. Its translation: CSATQGIGNTEAFF.

This clonotype was seen only a few times. This chain uses TRBV2 with TRBJ2-1; maybe TRBD2 (7 bases). The CDR3 is 15 amino acids. Germline assignment: CDR1 SNHLY and CDR2 FYNNEI. V was pared by 4 bases and J by 2 bases, with 12 bases between. CDR3 coding DNA: TGTGCCAGCAGTGTAGGGGGGGGGGCCTACAATGAGCAGTTCTTC. Its protein is CASSVGGGAYNEQFF.

There are many counts of this clonotype. One end of the junction varies from germline; a read error may be responsible. The chain recombines TRBV5-1 with TRBJ2-5, with D hard to call. The CDR3 has 12 amino acids. Germline assignment: CDR1 SGHRS and CDR2 YFSETQ. The CDR3 DNA sequence: TGTGCCAGCAGCTTAGATCAAGAGACCCAGTACTTC. It encodes CASSLDQETQYF.